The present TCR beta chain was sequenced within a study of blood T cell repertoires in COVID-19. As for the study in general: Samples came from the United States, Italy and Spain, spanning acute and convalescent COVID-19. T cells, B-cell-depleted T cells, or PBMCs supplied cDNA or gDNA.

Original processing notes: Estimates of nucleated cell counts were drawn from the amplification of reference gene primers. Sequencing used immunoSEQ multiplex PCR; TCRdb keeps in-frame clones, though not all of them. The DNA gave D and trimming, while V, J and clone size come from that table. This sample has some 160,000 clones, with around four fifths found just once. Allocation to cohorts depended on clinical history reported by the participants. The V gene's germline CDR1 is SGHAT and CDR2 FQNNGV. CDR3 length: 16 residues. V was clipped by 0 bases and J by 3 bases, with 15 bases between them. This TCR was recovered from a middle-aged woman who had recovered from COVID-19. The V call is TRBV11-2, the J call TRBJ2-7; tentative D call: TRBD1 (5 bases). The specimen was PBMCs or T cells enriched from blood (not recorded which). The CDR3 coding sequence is TGTGCCAGCAGCTTAGAGAAGACAGCCGGTTTCTACGAGCAGTACTTC. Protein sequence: CASSLEKTAGFYEQYF.